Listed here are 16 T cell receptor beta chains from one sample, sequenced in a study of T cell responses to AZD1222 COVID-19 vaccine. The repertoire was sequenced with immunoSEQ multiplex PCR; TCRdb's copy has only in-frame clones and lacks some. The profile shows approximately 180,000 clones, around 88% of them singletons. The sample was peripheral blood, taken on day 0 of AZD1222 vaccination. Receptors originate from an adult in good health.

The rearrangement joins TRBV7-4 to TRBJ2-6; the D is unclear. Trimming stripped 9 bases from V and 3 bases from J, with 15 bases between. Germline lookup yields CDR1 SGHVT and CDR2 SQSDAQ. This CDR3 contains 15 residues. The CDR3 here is CASTGQGNGANVLTF. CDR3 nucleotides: TGTGCCAGTACGGGTCAAGGCAATGGGGCCAACGTCCTGACTTTC.

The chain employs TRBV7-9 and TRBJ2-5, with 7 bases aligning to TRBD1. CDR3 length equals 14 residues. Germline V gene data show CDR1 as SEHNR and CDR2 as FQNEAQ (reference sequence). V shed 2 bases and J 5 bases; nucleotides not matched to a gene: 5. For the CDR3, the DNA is TGTGCCAGCAGCTTAAGACAGGGCGGCGAGACCCAGTACTTC. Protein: CASSLRQGGETQYF.

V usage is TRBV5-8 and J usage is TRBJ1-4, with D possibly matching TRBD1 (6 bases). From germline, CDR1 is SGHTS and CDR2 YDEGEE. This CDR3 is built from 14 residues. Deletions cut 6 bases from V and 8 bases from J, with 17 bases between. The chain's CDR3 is CASTLVGAGEKLFF. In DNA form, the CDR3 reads TGTGCCAGCACCCTGGTGGGGGCCGGGGAAAAACTGTTTTTT. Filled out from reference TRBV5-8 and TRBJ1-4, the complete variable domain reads EAGVTQSPTHLIKTRGQQATLRCSPISGHTSVYWYQQALGLGLQFLLWYDEGEERNRGNFPPRFSGRQFPNYSSELNVNALELEDSALYLCASTLVGAGEKLFFGSGTQLSVL.

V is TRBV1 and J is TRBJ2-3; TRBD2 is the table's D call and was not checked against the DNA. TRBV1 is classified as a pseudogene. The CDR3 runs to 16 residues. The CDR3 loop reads CTSSQVAGGLSDTQYF. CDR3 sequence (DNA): TGCACCAGCAGCCAGGTAGCGGGGGGGCTCTCAGATACGCAGTATTTT.

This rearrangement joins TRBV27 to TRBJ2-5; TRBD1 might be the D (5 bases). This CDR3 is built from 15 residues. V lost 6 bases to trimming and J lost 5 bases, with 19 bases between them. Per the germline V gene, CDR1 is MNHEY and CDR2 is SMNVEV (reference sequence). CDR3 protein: CASRLGQGDGETQYF. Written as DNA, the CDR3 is TGTGCCAGCAGGCTTGGACAAGGCGATGGGGAGACCCAGTACTTC.

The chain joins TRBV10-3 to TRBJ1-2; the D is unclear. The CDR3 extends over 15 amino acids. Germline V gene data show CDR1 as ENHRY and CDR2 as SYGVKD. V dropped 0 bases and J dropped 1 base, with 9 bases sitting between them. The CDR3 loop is CAISESLKGNYGYTF. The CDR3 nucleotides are TGTGCCATCAGTGAGTCCCTTAAGGGTAACTATGGCTACACCTTC.

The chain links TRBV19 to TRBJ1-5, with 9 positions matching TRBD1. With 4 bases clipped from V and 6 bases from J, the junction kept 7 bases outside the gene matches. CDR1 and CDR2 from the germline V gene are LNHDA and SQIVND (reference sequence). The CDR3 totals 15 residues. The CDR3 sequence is CASSTQGARGQPQHF. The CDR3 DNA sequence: TGTGCCAGTAGTACACAGGGGGCGCGGGGTCAGCCCCAGCATTTT. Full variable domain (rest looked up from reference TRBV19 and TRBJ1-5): DGGITQSPKYLFRKEGQNVTLSCEQNLNHDAMYWYRQDPGQGLRLIYYSQIVNDFQKGDIAEGYSVSREKKESFPLTVTSAQKNPTAFYLCASSTQGARGQPQHFGDGTRLSIL.

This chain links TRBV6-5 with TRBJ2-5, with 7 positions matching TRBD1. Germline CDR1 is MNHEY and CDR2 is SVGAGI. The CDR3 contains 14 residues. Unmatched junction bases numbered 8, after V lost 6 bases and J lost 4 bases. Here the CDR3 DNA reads TGTGCCAGCAGCGAGAAGGCAGGGGGAGAGACCCAGTACTTC. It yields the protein CASSEKAGGETQYF.

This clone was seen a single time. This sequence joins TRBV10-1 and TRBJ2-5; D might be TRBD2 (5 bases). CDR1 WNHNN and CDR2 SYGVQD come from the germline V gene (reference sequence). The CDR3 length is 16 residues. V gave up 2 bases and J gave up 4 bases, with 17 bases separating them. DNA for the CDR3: TGCGCCAGCAGTGAGCGGACTTCCAACGTTCCAGAGACCCAGTACTTC. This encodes CASSERTSNVPETQYF.

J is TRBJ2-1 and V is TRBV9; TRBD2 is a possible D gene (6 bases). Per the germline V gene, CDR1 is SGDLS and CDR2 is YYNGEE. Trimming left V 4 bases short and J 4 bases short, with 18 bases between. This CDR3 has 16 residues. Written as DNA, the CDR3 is TGTGCCAGCAGCCCGCCCGGGGCGGGACCATACAATGAGCAGTTCTTC. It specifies CASSPPGAGPYNEQFF.

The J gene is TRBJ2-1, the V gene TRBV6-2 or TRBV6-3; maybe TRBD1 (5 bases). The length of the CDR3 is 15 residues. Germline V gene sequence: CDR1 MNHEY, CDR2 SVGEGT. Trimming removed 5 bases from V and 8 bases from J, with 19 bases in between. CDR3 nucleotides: TGTGCCAGCAGTACAAGAAGCAAATGGGGCGATGAGCAGTTCTTC. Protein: CASSTRSKWGDEQFF.

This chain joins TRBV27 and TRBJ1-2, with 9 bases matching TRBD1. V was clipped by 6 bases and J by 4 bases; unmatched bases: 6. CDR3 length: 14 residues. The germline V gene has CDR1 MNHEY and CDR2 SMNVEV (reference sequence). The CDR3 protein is CASSRDRAPYGYTF. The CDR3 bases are TGTGCCAGCAGCCGGGACAGGGCTCCCTATGGCTACACCTTC.

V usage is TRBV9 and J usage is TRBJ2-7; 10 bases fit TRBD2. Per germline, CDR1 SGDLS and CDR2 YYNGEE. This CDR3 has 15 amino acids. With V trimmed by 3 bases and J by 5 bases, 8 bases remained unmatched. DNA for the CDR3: TGTGCCAGCAGCGCAGGATTAACTAGCGGGGACGAGCAGTACTTC. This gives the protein CASSAGLTSGDEQYF.

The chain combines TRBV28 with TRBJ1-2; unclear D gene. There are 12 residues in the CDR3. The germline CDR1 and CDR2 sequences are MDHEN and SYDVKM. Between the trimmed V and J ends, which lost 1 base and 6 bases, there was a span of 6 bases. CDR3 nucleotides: TGTGCCAGCAGTTTATATGGGGATGGCTACACCTTC. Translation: CASSLYGDGYTF.

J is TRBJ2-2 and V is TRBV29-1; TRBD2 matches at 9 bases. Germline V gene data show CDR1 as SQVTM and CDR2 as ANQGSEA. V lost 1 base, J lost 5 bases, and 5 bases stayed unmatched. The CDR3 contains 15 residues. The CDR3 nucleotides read TGCAGCGTTGAAGTCGCGGGGGGGCGAACCGGGGAGCTGTTTTTT. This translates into CSVEVAGGRTGELFF.

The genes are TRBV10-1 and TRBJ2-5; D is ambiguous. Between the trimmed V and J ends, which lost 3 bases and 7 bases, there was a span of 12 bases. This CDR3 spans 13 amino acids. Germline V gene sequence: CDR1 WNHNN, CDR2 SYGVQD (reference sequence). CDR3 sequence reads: CASSEIRGGTQYF. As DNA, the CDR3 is TGCGCCAGCAGTGAAATCCGTGGTGGGACCCAGTACTTC.